These 20 T cell receptor beta chains came from one sample sequenced in a study of CD8 T cells in Susac syndrome. An input of roughly 0.5 to 1 ug of RNA was subjected to reverse transcription using random hexamers. TCRdb passed the immunoSEQ multiplex PCR reads through MiXCR, listing each CDR3 protein once. This sample has fewer than 150,000 distinct CDR3 sequences, with around 93% found just once. Material for sequencing was CD8+ T cells from PBMCs. The receptors shown here come from a human donor with Susac syndrome.

The chain couples TRBV4-2 to TRBJ2-5, with 8 bases that match TRBD2. This CDR3 is built from 18 residues. Trimming cost V 0 bases and J 3 bases; bases outside gene matches: 12. Germline assignment: CDR1 LGHNA and CDR2 YNFKEQ. The CDR3 coding sequence is TGTGCCAGCAGCCAAGATGTTGCGGGAGGCCATGTCGAAGAGACCCAGTACTTC. It is translated as CASSQDVAGGHVEETQYF.

The V gene is TRBV29-1, the J gene TRBJ1-1; D not certain. Germline V gene sequence: CDR1 SQVTM, CDR2 ANQGSEA. V lost 7 bases and J lost 0, with 9 bases in between. The CDR3 covers 12 residues. For the CDR3, the DNA is TGCAGCGCTCAGCGTATGAACACTGAAGCTTTCTTT. It is translated as CSAQRMNTEAFF.

V usage is TRBV2 and J usage is TRBJ2-7; possible D gene TRBD2, 6 bases. This CDR3 has 12 residues. Trimming removed 7 bases from V and 3 bases from J, with 10 bases in between. Per the germline V gene, CDR1 is SNHLY and CDR2 is FYNNEI. In DNA, the CDR3 is TGTGCCAGCAAAGGACTATACTACGAGCAGTACTTC. This sequence encodes CASKGLYYEQYF.

This clonotype was seen just once. The genes are TRBV9 and TRBJ2-5, with unresolved D. Per germline, CDR1 SGDLS and CDR2 YYNGEE. This CDR3 is 13 amino acids long. Trimming pared 0 bases from V and 1 base from J, leaving 4 bases between. CDR3 bases: TGTGCCAGCAGCGTAGTGACCCAAGAGACCCAGTACTTC. It encodes CASSVVTQETQYF.

V is TRBV7-9 and J is TRBJ2-7, with D possibly being TRBD2 (6 bases). The germline V gene has CDR1 SEHNR and CDR2 FQNEAQ (reference sequence). This CDR3 region has 14 residues. The V gene lost 1 base and the J gene lost 0 bases, with 7 bases spanning the gap. CDR3 DNA sequence: TGTGCCAGCAGCTTAGGACTAGTCTCCTACGAGCAGTACTTC. The encoded protein is CASSLGLVSYEQYF.

V gene TRBV25-1 combines with J gene TRBJ2-5; D is unresolved. Trimming removed 3 bases from V and 7 bases from J, with 9 bases in between. There are 12 residues in the CDR3. Germline-derived CDR1 and CDR2 are MGHDK and SYGVNS. CDR3: CASSELGGTQYF. CDR3 in DNA: TGTGCCAGCAGTGAGTTGGGTGGGACCCAGTACTTC.

The chain recombines TRBV11-2 with TRBJ2-5; D perhaps matches TRBD2 (6 bases). V was clipped by 3 bases and J by 4 bases, with 15 bases between them. CDR1 is SGHAT, CDR2 FQNNGV, per germline. The CDR3 runs 15 residues. The CDR3 sequence is CASSLNGGSAETQYF. CDR3 DNA: TGTGCCAGCAGCTTGAACGGGGGAAGCGCAGAGACCCAGTACTTC.

A single count supports this clonotype. V is TRBV27 and J is TRBJ2-2; D call uncertain. This CDR3 is 13 amino acids long. The V gene's germline CDR1 is MNHEY and CDR2 SMNVEV (reference sequence). Trimming left V 2 bases short and J 3 bases short, with 4 bases between. The CDR3 nucleotides read TGTGCCAGCAGTTTAAGTGACACCGGGGAGCTGTTTTTT. Translated: CASSLSDTGELFF.

The chain joins TRBV24-1 to TRBJ1-1; D not resolved. The CDR3 consists of 13 residues. Germline assignment: CDR1 KGHDR and CDR2 SFDVKD. Trimming removed 1 base from V and 3 bases from J, with 5 bases in between. The CDR3, as DNA: TGTGCCACCAGTGATTTCTGGGACACTGAAGCTTTCTTT. Translation gives CATSDFWDTEAFF.

V is TRBV4-1 and J is TRBJ2-1; no firm D call. V dropped 2 bases and J dropped 3 bases, with 2 bases sitting between them. The CDR3 covers 12 residues. Germline CDR1 reads MGHRA; CDR2 reads YSYEKL. CDR3 amino acids: CASSQNYNEQFF. The DNA of the CDR3 is TGCGCCAGCAGCCAAAACTACAATGAGCAGTTCTTC.

J is TRBJ1-2 and V is TRBV24-1; no definite D call. The V gene lost 4 bases and the J gene lost 3 bases, with 11 bases spanning the gap. The CDR3 is 14 amino acids. The germline gives CDR1 KGHDR, CDR2 SFDVKD. The CDR3 bases are TGTGCCACCAGTGAGTCGGAATTATACTATGGCTACACCTTC. Translated, it gives CATSESELYYGYTF.

This clonotype was detected only once. J is TRBJ1-1 and V is TRBV6-4; the D gene is possibly TRBD1 (6 bases). CDR3 size: 12 residues. V lost 8 bases to trimming and J lost 13 bases, with 20 bases between them. Germline V gene sequence: CDR1 MRHNA, CDR2 SNTAGT. CDR3 in DNA: TGTGCCAGCCACCGCGGGACACTGAAGCTTTTCTTT. Protein: CASHRGTLKLFF.

This clonotype occurred once. The CDR3 nucleotides read TGTGCCAGCAGCATCGGACAGGGGTTCTACGAGCAGTACTTC. Its protein product is CASSIGQGFYEQYF. The rearrangement joins TRBV9 to TRBJ2-7; the match to TRBD1 covers 9 bases. Trimming removed 4 bases from V and 3 bases from J; junction bases left unmatched: 5. From germline, CDR1 is SGDLS and CDR2 YYNGEE. The CDR3 consists of 14 residues.

This rearrangement joins TRBV29-1 to TRBJ1-1; 8 positions match TRBD1. Germline values: CDR1 SQVTM, CDR2 ANQGSEA. J was trimmed by 1 base and V by 7 bases; bases with no gene match: 5. This CDR3 contains 13 residues. The CDR3 here is CSDQDRGNTEAFF. In DNA form, the CDR3 reads TGCAGCGACCAAGACAGGGGGAACACTGAAGCTTTCTTT.

This rearrangement joins TRBV6-1 to TRBJ2-2; maybe TRBD2 (5 bases). This CDR3 is 16 amino acids long. V lost 8 bases, J lost 0 bases, and 16 bases lay in between. From germline, CDR1 is MNHNS and CDR2 SASEGT. Written as DNA, the CDR3 is TGTGCCAGCTTGGAGGAGCAGGCGGCGAACACCGGGGAGCTGTTTTTT. Protein sequence: CASLEEQAANTGELFF.

Notes on this clonotype: Compared with germline, one end of the junction differs, possibly owing to a read error. The chain recombines TRBV3-1 with TRBJ2-1; D may be TRBD1 (5 bases). From germline, CDR1 is LGHDT and CDR2 YNNKEL (reference sequence). The CDR3 is made up of 17 amino acids. The CDR3 region is CASSKDLGLGPYNEQFF. The DNA of the CDR3 is TGTGCCAGCAGCAAAGACCTGGGGCTGGGGCCTTACAATGAGCAGTTCTTC.

This clonotype was picked up a small number of times. J is TRBJ2-5 and V is TRBV12-3 or TRBV12-4, with D hard to call. The V and J ends lost 7 bases and 1 base respectively, with 10 bases between them. CDR3 length equals 13 residues. The CDR3 sequence is CASTRTGQETQYF. CDR3 bases: TGTGCCAGCACCCGGACGGGCCAAGAGACCCAGTACTTC.

V and J are TRBV20-1 and TRBJ1-5, with D possibly TRBD1 on 5 matching bases. Germline V gene lookup returns CDR1 DFQATT and CDR2 SNEGSKA (reference sequence). The CDR3 runs 15 residues. The ends were cut back, 6 bases at V and 0 bases at J, with 15 bases in the middle. CDR3 sequence: CSAVDRRYSNQPQHF. In DNA, the CDR3 is TGCAGTGCCGTCGACAGACGATATAGCAATCAGCCCCAGCATTTT.

This clonotype was recorded only once. The V gene is TRBV20-1, the J gene TRBJ2-4, with 8 bases that match TRBD2. The CDR3 contains 16 residues. The V gene end was trimmed by 6 bases and the J gene end by 1 base; junction bases not matched to a gene: 11. Germline CDR1 DFQATT, CDR2 SNEGSKA (reference sequence). This chain's CDR3 is CSATGTSSVAKNIQYF. In DNA form, the CDR3 reads TGCAGTGCCACCGGGACTAGTTCGGTCGCCAAAAACATTCAGTACTTC.

The V call is TRBV11-2, the J call TRBJ2-7; tentatively, D is TRBD2 (5 bases). Germline V gene sequence: CDR1 SGHAT, CDR2 FQNNGV. The CDR3 contains 16 residues. Trimming cost V 5 bases and J 4 bases, with 21 bases left between them. The CDR3 sequence: CASSHEVQDSRYEQYF. The CDR3 bases are TGTGCCAGCAGCCACGAGGTTCAGGACTCGAGGTACGAGCAGTACTTC.